A single sample gave rise to the 24 T cell receptor beta chains below, sequenced in a study of T cells in Graves' hyperthyroidism and ophthalmopathy. Regions amplified from RNA transcripts were the TCR beta CDR3 regions. Initially, a first-round RT-PCR of the TCR CDR3 employed the HTBI primer set. TCRdb called the multiplex PCR reads again in MiXCR, with one record for every CDR3 protein. Of approximately 600,000 distinct CDR3 sequences listed, approximately 15% are singletons. Sequenced material: blood. All receptors derive from a woman in her 30s with Graves' hyperthyroidism that later progressed to Graves' ophthalmopathy.

This clonotype was seen at least ten times. J is TRBJ1-1 and V is TRBV14; D possibly corresponds to TRBD1 (5 bases). CDR1 is SGHDN and CDR2 is FVKESK in the germline V gene. Trimming pared 4 bases from V and 3 bases from J, leaving 12 bases between. CDR3 length: 14 amino acids. The CDR3 is CASSPRESHTEAFF. CDR3 coding DNA: TGTGCCAGCAGCCCCAGGGAATCCCACACTGAAGCTTTCTTT.

This clonotype was counted ten times or more. The rearrangement joins TRBV11-1 to TRBJ1-1; D is undetermined. This CDR3 region has 15 residues. V lost 2 bases and J 2 bases, leaving 12 bases between the germline ends. Looked up from germline, CDR1 is SGHAT and CDR2 is FQDESV (reference sequence). CDR3 region: CASSLTWSGNTEAFF. The CDR3 nucleotides read TGTGCCAGCAGCTTAACCTGGTCGGGTAACACTGAAGCTTTCTTT.

This clonotype was picked up a small number of times. This chain uses TRBV27 with TRBJ2-5, with 7 nucleotides matching TRBD2. Germline-derived CDR1 and CDR2 are MNHEY and SMNVEV (reference sequence). After removal of 1 base from V and 5 bases from J, the junction contained 4 bases not matched to a gene. CDR3 length: 14 residues. The CDR3 spells CASSLWEGGETQYF. The CDR3 coding sequence is TGTGCCAGCAGTTTATGGGAGGGTGGGGAGACCCAGTACTTC.

This clonotype was counted at least ten times. This chain uses TRBV20-1 with TRBJ1-1; no clear D gene. CDR3 length: 15 amino acids. V lost 0 bases and J lost 6, with 17 bases in between. Germline CDR1 and CDR2: DFQATT and SNEGSKA (reference sequence). CDR3 sequence (DNA): TGCAGTGCTAGAGATCGTGCGGCCTCGGGCCCTGAAGCTTTCTTT. Translated, it gives CSARDRAASGPEAFF.

A remark on this clonotype: This sequence may be a read error, since a much larger clone differs from it by one base. The chain uses TRBV18 and TRBJ1-4; D is possibly TRBD1 (5 bases). Germline V gene sequence: CDR1 KGHSH, CDR2 LQKENI. The CDR3 consists of 13 residues. The CDR3 region is CAGSQGTYEKLFF. CDR3 DNA: TGTGCCGGCTCACAAGGGACTTATGAAAAACTGTTTTTT.

This clonotype has a count of ten or more. The chain recombines TRBV14 with TRBJ1-2; the D gene is possibly TRBD1 (5 bases). This CDR3 is 15 amino acids long. Trimming took off 2 bases at V and 0 bases at J, with 10 bases between the two ends. Germline loops: CDR1 SGHDN, CDR2 FVKESK. The chain's CDR3 is CASSQRQTANYGYTF. In nucleotides, the CDR3 is TGTGCCAGCAGCCAAAGACAGACCGCTAACTATGGCTACACCTTC.

The chain joins TRBV9 to TRBJ2-7; D is tentatively TRBD1 or TRBD2 (5 bases each). V lost 0 bases and J lost 5, with 15 bases in between. The germline V gene has CDR1 SGDLS and CDR2 YYNGEE. The CDR3 is 15 amino acids. CDR3 coding DNA: TGTGCCAGCAGCGTAGCTACGGGACGGCTGAACGAGCAGTACTTC. Protein sequence: CASSVATGRLNEQYF.

This clonotype was found many times. J is TRBJ2-7 and V is TRBV7-9; perhaps TRBD1 as D (6 bases). Per the germline V gene, CDR1 is SEHNR and CDR2 is FQNEAQ (reference sequence). The CDR3 totals 15 residues. Trimming pared 5 bases from V and 6 bases from J, leaving 20 bases between. CDR3 loop: CASSRTTGFVAEQYF. As DNA, the CDR3 is TGTGCCAGCAGCCGTACAACAGGGTTCGTTGCCGAGCAGTACTTC.

This clonotype was picked up a small number of times. The genes are TRBV2 and TRBJ2-3; D gene ambiguous. The V end lost 0 bases, the J end lost 7 bases, and 8 bases lay between the germline ends. This CDR3 comprises 13 residues. Germline V gene lookup returns CDR1 SNHLY and CDR2 FYNNEI. DNA for the CDR3: TGTGCCAGCAGTGAAGCTGGGCTGAATACGCAGTATTTT. Its protein product is CASSEAGLNTQYF.

In its sample, this clonotype was seen many times. The chain uses TRBV7-2 and TRBJ2-5, with 8 nucleotides matching TRBD1. The CDR3 sequence is 14 residues long. CDR1 SGHTA and CDR2 FQGNSA come from the germline V gene. Trimming cost V 3 bases and J 5 bases; bases outside gene matches: 5. This CDR3 is CASSFQGAGETQYF. DNA of the CDR3: TGTGCCAGCAGCTTTCAGGGGGCGGGCGAGACCCAGTACTTC.

This clonotype was counted only a few times. This chain connects TRBV7-9 to TRBJ1-2, with unresolved D. The CDR3 length is 12 residues. In germline, CDR1 is SEHNR, CDR2 FQNEAQ (reference sequence). V was shortened by 7 bases and J by 6 bases, with 12 bases between the two germline ends. The DNA for the CDR3 is TGTGCCAGCACCCAATCGAGGGATGGCTACACCTTC. This codes for CASTQSRDGYTF.

This chain joins TRBV6-2 or TRBV6-3 and TRBJ2-1, with 7 bases that match TRBD2. The CDR3 extends over 17 amino acids. In germline, CDR1 is MNHEY, CDR2 SVGEGT. The V gene end was trimmed by 2 bases and the J gene end by 3 bases; junction bases not matched to a gene: 10. This CDR3 reads CASSYIGSGTYYNEQFF. CDR3 sequence (DNA): TGTGCCAGCAGTTACATTGGAAGCGGGACCTACTACAATGAGCAGTTCTTC.

The sample holds many counts of this clonotype. The chain recombines TRBV20-1 with TRBJ2-2; no clear D gene. CDR3 length equals 12 residues. V was shortened by 7 bases and J by 3 bases, with 9 bases between the two germline ends. Germline CDR1 is DFQATT and CDR2 is SNEGSKA (reference sequence). The CDR3 bases are TGCAGTGGGGGATCTGACACCGGGGAGCTGTTTTTT. Its protein is CSGGSDTGELFF.

This clonotype was seen repeatedly, ten times or more. V usage is TRBV12-3 or TRBV12-4 and J usage is TRBJ2-1; D uncertain. Deletions cut 7 bases from V and 7 bases from J, with 8 bases between. The CDR3 spans 11 residues. The CDR3 here is CASTLLNEQFF. The DNA of the CDR3 is TGTGCCAGCACCCTGTTGAATGAGCAGTTCTTC.

The rearrangement uses TRBV6-5 and TRBJ1-2; TRBD1 agrees at 9 bases. CDR3 length equals 14 residues. V dropped 2 bases and J dropped 8; count of bases not matched to a gene: 6. The germline V gene encodes CDR1 MNHEY and CDR2 SVGAGI. The CDR3 region is CASSYARTGVGYTF. The CDR3 bases are TGTGCCAGCAGTTACGCTCGGACAGGGGTAGGCTACACCTTC.

This clonotype was seen repeatedly, ten times or more. At one end the junction does not follow the germline gene, possibly because of a read error. The chain recombines TRBV5-1 with TRBJ1-4; D is uncertain. Germline V CDR1 and CDR2: SGHRS, YFSETQ. The CDR3 spans 12 residues. Here the CDR3 DNA reads TGTGCCAGCAGCTCAACTAATGAAAAACTGTTTTTT. The encoded protein is CASSSTNEKLFF. The full variable domain, rest sourced from reference TRBV5-1 and TRBJ1-4, is KAGVTQTPRYLIKTRGQQVTLSCSPISGHRSVSWYQQTPGQGLQFLFEYFSETQRNKGNFPGRFSGRQFSNSRSEMNVSTLELGDSALYLCASSSTNEKLFFGSGTQLSVL.

This clonotype appeared many times. The CDR3 coding sequence is TGTGCCAGCAGCTTAGATGGACAGGGGGCCATCACCGGGGAGCTGTTTTTT. Its protein product is CASSLDGQGAITGELFF. The rearrangement links TRBV11-2 to TRBJ2-2; 11 bases align to TRBD1. Germline assignment: CDR1 SGHAT and CDR2 FQNNGV. The CDR3 runs to 17 residues. With V trimmed by 0 bases and J by 4 bases, 4 bases remained unmatched.

The chain employs TRBV20-1 and TRBJ2-2, with D uncertain. The CDR3 sequence is 14 residues long. The V and J ends lost 5 bases and 0 bases respectively, with 10 bases between them. Germline V CDR1 and CDR2: DFQATT, SNEGSKA (reference sequence). The CDR3 here is CSAALATNTGELFF. DNA of the CDR3: TGCAGTGCTGCCCTTGCTACGAACACCGGGGAGCTGTTTTTT.

Note on this clonotype: This could be a read error, since a much larger clone is one nucleotide away. The chain combines TRBV30 with TRBJ2-6; D gene ambiguous. Trimming pared 8 bases from V and 2 bases from J, leaving 16 bases between. Per germline, CDR1 GTSNPN and CDR2 SVGIG (reference sequence). This CDR3 comprises 15 residues. CDR3 sequence reads: CAGKSLCPGANVLTF. The CDR3 DNA follows: TGTGCCGGGAAATCCCTCTGCCCTGGGGCCAACGTCCTGACTTTC.

Only a few counts were recorded for this clonotype. The chain employs TRBV9 and TRBJ1-3; D gene unclear. This CDR3 region has 15 residues. Looked up from germline, CDR1 is SGDLS and CDR2 is YYNGEE. Trimming pared 0 bases from V and 3 bases from J, leaving 10 bases between. CDR3 sequence reads: CASSVGGVGGNTIYF. CDR3 nucleotides: TGTGCCAGCAGCGTAGGTGGTGTCGGTGGAAACACCATATATTTT.

This clonotype showed up just once. A read error may explain this, as a much larger clone is one base away. The CDR3 nucleotides read TGTGCCAGCAGCTTCCTGGACAGGGTTTTGGCAGATACGCAGTATTTT. Protein sequence: CASSFLDRVLADTQYF. The chain combines TRBV7-3 with TRBJ2-3, with 8 bases fitting TRBD1. From germline, CDR1 is SGHTA and CDR2 FQGTGA. The CDR3 consists of 16 residues. V dropped 3 bases and J dropped 4; count of bases not matched to a gene: 9.

A note on this clonotype: This could be a read error, since a much larger clone is one nucleotide away. The chain combines TRBV19 with TRBJ1-1; D remains unclear. CDR1 is LNHDA, CDR2 SQIVND, per germline (reference sequence). Deletions cut 5 bases from V and 7 bases from J, with 8 bases between. This CDR3 has 11 amino acids. The CDR3 spells CASSHQVEAFF. The CDR3, as DNA: TGTGCCAGTAGTCATCAAGTTGAAGCTTTCTTT.

This clonotype was counted once. The V call is TRBV6-5, the J call TRBJ1-1; D not certain. V shed 7 bases and J shed 6 bases, with 9 bases lying between them. There are 11 residues in the CDR3. Germline CDR1 reads MNHEY; CDR2 reads SVGAGI. In DNA form, the CDR3 reads TGTGCCAGCACTTCGGGTGCTGAAGCTTTCTTT. This translates into CASTSGAEAFF.

This clonotype has a count of ten or more. Here the CDR3 DNA reads TGTGCCAGCAGTTCCACACAGGGCTACGAGCAGTACTTC. Amino acids: CASSSTQGYEQYF. The chain is built from TRBV6-2 or TRBV6-3 and TRBJ2-7; possible D gene TRBD1, 6 bases. The germline gives CDR1 MNHEY, CDR2 SVGEGT. The CDR3 spans 13 residues. The V end was cut by 4 bases, the J end by 3 bases, with 10 bases between.